Shown below are 23 T cell receptor beta chains from a single sample sequenced in a study of patients and donors after allogeneic stem cell transplantation. TCRdb re-derived calls from the RT-PCR reads in MiXCR, one entry per CDR3 protein. Of over 400,000 distinct CDR3 sequences listed, 16% are singletons. Sequencing input: blood, either unsorted or a sorted T cell fraction (not recorded which). Receptors were obtained from a human donor who was either an allogeneic HSCT recipient or a stem cell or donor lymphocyte infusion donor (not recorded which). It is not recorded whose cells these are; they may come from a transplant donor.

The chain is built from TRBV19 and TRBJ2-3, with D maybe TRBD2 (5 bases). Per the germline V gene, CDR1 is LNHDA and CDR2 is SQIVND (reference sequence). V shed 3 bases and J shed 3 bases, with 10 bases lying between them. The length of the CDR3 is 14 residues. Here the CDR3 reads CASSIRGRTDTQYF. The DNA for the CDR3 is TGTGCCAGTAGTATCCGCGGGCGGACAGATACGCAGTATTTT.

This clonotype was counted a single time. The rearrangement links TRBV2 to TRBJ2-5; D gene unclear. V was cut by 6 bases and J by 1 base, with 12 bases left in between. CDR3 length: 14 amino acids. Germline loops: CDR1 SNHLY, CDR2 FYNNEI. For the CDR3, the DNA is TGTGCCAGCAGGGATAGGCGAGCCCAAGAGACCCAGTACTTC. The encoded protein is CASRDRRAQETQYF.

This clonotype was seen more than once but under ten times. This chain uses TRBV19 with TRBJ2-4, with 11 bases identical to TRBD1. With 2 bases clipped from V and 8 bases from J, the junction kept 14 bases outside the gene matches. This CDR3 region has 18 residues. Germline CDR1 reads LNHDA; CDR2 reads SQIVND (reference sequence). This chain's CDR3 is CASSISPSGQGARDIQYF. DNA of the CDR3: TGTGCCAGTAGTATATCCCCATCCGGACAGGGGGCGAGGGACATTCAGTACTTC.

Ten or more counts support this clonotype. The chain combines TRBV29-1 with TRBJ1-1; tentatively, D is TRBD1 (5 bases). There are 10 residues in the CDR3. CDR1 and CDR2 (germline): SQVTM, ANQGSEA. Trimming cost V 2 bases and J 11 bases, with 9 bases left between them. CDR3 region: CSVEQGGAFF. Written as DNA, the CDR3 is TGCAGCGTTGAACAGGGAGGTGCTTTCTTT.

The V gene is TRBV15, the J gene TRBJ2-3; tentatively, D is TRBD1 (6 bases). CDR3 length equals 14 residues. CDR1 is LNHNV and CDR2 is YYDKDF in the germline V gene (reference sequence). Trimming took off 9 bases at V and 3 bases at J, with 16 bases between the two ends. The CDR3 loop reads CATGTYTRTDTQYF. The CDR3 DNA follows: TGTGCCACAGGGACATATACTCGGACAGATACGCAGTATTTT.

The V call is TRBV10-3, the J call TRBJ2-5; possibly TRBD1 or TRBD2 for D (5 bases each). V was shortened by 5 bases and J by 4 bases, with 17 bases between the two germline ends. The CDR3 totals 15 residues. In germline, CDR1 is ENHRY, CDR2 SYGVKD. CDR3 sequence: CAISPGAAVIETQYF. The CDR3 bases are TGTGCCATCAGTCCTGGGGCAGCGGTTATAGAGACCCAGTACTTC.

The rearrangement uses TRBV24-1 and TRBJ2-3; D gene ambiguous. Germline V gene lookup returns CDR1 KGHDR and CDR2 SFDVKD. This CDR3 region has 13 residues. V lost 12 bases to trimming and J lost 2 bases, with 14 bases between them. The CDR3 DNA reads TGTGCCTCCCGAGGCGGTATCACAGATACGCAGTATTTT. Translated, it gives CASRGGITDTQYF.

The genes are TRBV7-9 and TRBJ1-1; tentatively, D is TRBD1 (6 bases). The CDR3 has 14 amino acids. V was cut by 5 bases and J by 2 bases, with 12 bases left in between. CDR1 is SEHNR and CDR2 is FQNEAQ in the germline V gene (reference sequence). DNA of the CDR3: TGTGCCAGCAGCAATGGGGACACCAACACTGAAGCTTTCTTT. Amino acids: CASSNGDTNTEAFF.

This clonotype was counted only a few times. The V call is TRBV28, the J call TRBJ2-7; unclear D gene. V shed 4 bases and J shed 3 bases, with 13 bases lying between them. Germline CDR1 MDHEN, CDR2 SYDVKM. The CDR3 runs 14 residues. The CDR3 coding sequence is TGTGCCAGCAGTTATGTGCCCCAGGACTACGAGCAGTACTTC. Amino acids: CASSYVPQDYEQYF.

This clonotype has just a few counts. The chain combines TRBV27 with TRBJ2-3; 7 bases align to TRBD2. The CDR3 runs 13 residues. From germline, CDR1 is MNHEY and CDR2 SMNVEV (reference sequence). The CDR3 reads CAVGLAGTDTQYF. DNA of the CDR3: TGTGCGGTGGGCCTAGCGGGCACAGATACGCAGTATTTT.

The V call is TRBV7-9, the J call TRBJ1-2, with D perhaps TRBD1 (5 bases). CDR1 SEHNR and CDR2 FQNEAQ come from the germline V gene (reference sequence). V lost 3 bases, J lost 8 bases, and 10 bases lay in between. The CDR3 spans 12 residues. The CDR3 is CASSLGLHGYTF. The CDR3 DNA sequence: TGTGCCAGCAGCTTGGGACTTCACGGCTACACCTTC.

This clonotype was counted a single time. DNA for the CDR3: TGCGCCAGCAGCTTGGCCAGGGGCCATGGACCGTCTGGGGCCAACGTCCTGACTTTC. Its protein product is CASSLARGHGPSGANVLTF. The V call is TRBV5-1, the J call TRBJ2-6, with a tentative D call TRBD1 (6 bases). Germline V gene lookup returns CDR1 SGHRS and CDR2 YFSETQ. V gave up 0 bases and J gave up 1 base, with 17 bases separating them. The CDR3 has 19 residues. Supplemented by reference TRBV5-1 and TRBJ2-6, the full variable domain reads KAGVTQTPRYLIKTRGQQVTLSCSPISGHRSVSWYQQTPGQGLQFLFEYFSETQRNKGNFPGRFSGRQFSNSRSEMNVSTLELGDSALYLCASSLARGHGPSGANVLTFGAGSRLTVL.

This chain connects TRBV3-1 to TRBJ2-1; 8 bases line up with TRBD2. The CDR3 sequence is 13 residues long. The ends lost 5 bases at V and 8 bases at J; junction bases unmatched: 5. The germline gives CDR1 LGHDT, CDR2 YNNKEL (reference sequence). In DNA, the CDR3 is TGTGCCAGCAGCGAGGTAGCGGGGTATGAGCAGTTCTTC. It specifies CASSEVAGYEQFF.

This clonotype was counted ten times or more. This rearrangement joins TRBV20-1 to TRBJ2-7; 13 nucleotides align to TRBD2. J was trimmed by 6 bases and V by 5 bases; bases with no gene match: 4. Germline V lookup: CDR1 DFQATT, CDR2 SNEGSKA (reference sequence). This CDR3 contains 13 residues. CDR3: CSAGLAGVGEQYF. DNA of the CDR3: TGCAGTGCTGGACTAGCGGGAGTGGGCGAGCAGTACTTC.

There are a few counts of this clonotype. This chain uses TRBV9 with TRBJ2-7, with 12 bases fitting TRBD2. The germline CDR1 and CDR2 sequences are SGDLS and YYNGEE. Trimming cost V 3 bases and J 5 bases; bases outside gene matches: 9. The CDR3 length is 16 residues. CDR3: CASSAGLAGTYDEQYF. CDR3 DNA: TGTGCCAGCAGCGCCGGACTAGCGGGGACATACGACGAGCAGTACTTC.

This clonotype has only a few counts. The chain links TRBV7-3 to TRBJ2-1; D is possibly TRBD1 (5 bases). Germline CDR1 SGHTA, CDR2 FQGTGA. The CDR3 length is 16 residues. V lost 5 bases and J 5 bases, leaving 19 bases between the germline ends. The CDR3 reads CASSPRVARRDNEQFF. The CDR3 nucleotides are TGTGCCAGCAGCCCCAGGGTAGCACGACGGGACAATGAGCAGTTCTTC.

This sequence joins TRBV10-3 and TRBJ2-3; possible D gene TRBD1, 5 bases. CDR1 is ENHRY, CDR2 SYGVKD, per germline. V was trimmed by 2 bases and J by 3 bases, leaving 12 bases between them. CDR3 length: 15 residues. CDR3 DNA: TGTGCCATCAGTGAGCCAGGGATATTAACAGATACGCAGTATTTT. This sequence encodes CAISEPGILTDTQYF.

V gene TRBV12-3 or TRBV12-4 combines with J gene TRBJ2-2; TRBD2 agrees at 11 bases. The CDR3 spans 16 residues. With 6 bases clipped from V and 4 bases from J, the junction kept 7 bases outside the gene matches. CDR3 DNA: TGTGCCAGCAGACCCTTACTAGCGGGGGCCACCGGGGAGCTGTTTTTT. This encodes CASRPLLAGATGELFF.

Only a few counts were recorded for this clonotype. The V and J genes are TRBV4-1 and TRBJ2-7; D is uncertain. The length of the CDR3 is 15 residues. The V end lost 2 bases, the J end lost 0 bases, and 11 bases lay between the germline ends. Germline V gene data show CDR1 as MGHRA and CDR2 as YSYEKL. CDR3 sequence reads: CASSQLAHSSYEQYF. The DNA for the CDR3 is TGCGCCAGCAGCCAACTTGCCCACTCCTCCTACGAGCAGTACTTC.

This clonotype was seen repeatedly, ten times or more. The chain combines TRBV29-1 with TRBJ2-1, with 7 bases lining up with TRBD2. V was clipped by 4 bases and J by 0 bases; unmatched bases: 3. Germline V lookup: CDR1 SQVTM, CDR2 ANQGSEA. There are 14 residues in the CDR3. The CDR3 here is CSVGLANSYNEQFF. The CDR3 DNA sequence: TGCAGCGTTGGACTAGCTAACTCCTACAATGAGCAGTTCTTC.

This clonotype has just one count. The gene calls are TRBV4-3 and TRBJ2-5, with D tentatively TRBD2 (5 bases). Per germline, CDR1 LGHNA and CDR2 YSLEER. This CDR3 is built from 16 residues. V lost 5 bases to trimming and J lost 5 bases, with 21 bases between them. CDR3 sequence (DNA): TGCGCCAGCAGCGCCCTGAAGGGCCAGCGGTGGGAGACCCAGTACTTC. It is translated as CASSALKGQRWETQYF.

This clonotype appeared a few times. This chain joins TRBV7-2 and TRBJ2-1, with no clear D. Trimming cost V 3 bases and J 7 bases, with 13 bases left between them. Germline V gives CDR1 SGHTA, CDR2 FQGNSA. The length of the CDR3 is 14 residues. The CDR3 bases are TGTGCCAGCAGCTTGGTTCTAGGTGTGAATGAGCAGTTCTTC. Protein: CASSLVLGVNEQFF.

The sample holds a few counts of this clonotype. This rearrangement joins TRBV4-2 to TRBJ2-1; D unclear. The length of the CDR3 is 15 residues. The germline gives CDR1 LGHNA, CDR2 YNFKEQ. With 3 bases removed from V and 0 bases from J, the gap between germline ends came to 9 bases. CDR3 bases: TGTGCCAGCAGCCAGGAAGCTAGCTCCTACAATGAGCAGTTCTTC. This encodes CASSQEASSYNEQFF.